Listed below are T cell receptor beta chains from one sample, sequenced in a study of control samples from healthy donors and cancer patients. Method: immunoSEQ multiplex PCR; TCRdb's copy keeps in-frame clones and lacks some. The sample includes tens of thousands of clones, over 85% of them seen just once. Sequenced sample: PBMCs. These receptors were obtained from a woman aged 60-70 years with head and neck cancer. The CDR3 runs from the conserved cysteine through the conserved F or W. Each record gives: D gene, V gene, J gene, clone size, CDR3 length, CDR3 protein, CDR3 DNA. D genes are given only for firm matches. Size is stated for part of the rows, as once, few or many counts, or as a class when the clone is expanded.

D: NA
V: TRBV5-1
J: TRBJ1-1
size: NA
length: 15
CDR3: CASSLLGELNTEAFF
DNA: TGCGCCAGCAGCTTGTTAGGGGAGTTGAACACTGAAGCTTTCTTT

D: TRBD1
V: TRBV7-2
J: TRBJ1-5
size: once
length: 16
CDR3: CASSPYPGQGDQPQHF
DNA: TGTGCCAGCAGCCCCTATCCTGGACAGGGGGATCAGCCCCAGCATTTT

D: NA
V: TRBV15
J: TRBJ2-7
size: NA
length: 14
CDR3: CATSTGGSSYEQYF
DNA: TGTGCCACCAGCACGGGTGGAAGCTCCTACGAGCAGTACTTC

D: NA
V: TRBV15
J: TRBJ2-5
size: NA
length: 13
CDR3: CATSHDSQETQYF
DNA: TGTGCCACCAGCCACGACAGTCAAGAGACCCAGTACTTC

D: TRBD1
V: TRBV28
J: TRBJ1-2
size: NA
length: 15
CDR3: CASRQGDYLGYGYTF
DNA: TGTGCCAGTAGACAGGGGGATTACCTAGGCTATGGCTACACCTTC

D: NA
V: TRBV7-9
J: TRBJ1-5
size: NA
length: 14
CDR3: CASSFAGGNQPQHF
DNA: TGTGCCAGCAGCTTTGCAGGGGGCAATCAGCCCCAGCATTTT

D: NA
V: TRBV3-1/TRBV3-2
J: TRBJ2-4
size: NA
length: 18
CDR3: CASSQFEFEGPLKNIQYF
DNA: TGTGCCAGCAGCCAATTCGAGTTTGAGGGCCCCCTTAAAAACATTCAGTACTTC

D: NA
V: TRBV18
J: TRBJ2-2
size: once
length: 14
CDR3: CASSPGAATGELFF
DNA: TGTGCCAGCTCACCGGGAGCGGCAACCGGGGAGCTGTTTTTT

D: TRBD1
V: TRBV2
J: TRBJ1-5
size: NA
length: 14
CDR3: CASSGQGQVQPQHF
DNA: TGTGCCAGCAGCGGACAGGGACAGGTTCAGCCCCAGCATTTT

D: NA
V: TRBV18
J: TRBJ2-1
size: NA
length: 12
CDR3: CASSRDYNEQFF
DNA: TGTGCCAGCTCACGGGACTACAATGAGCAGTTCTTC

D: NA
V: TRBV15
J: TRBJ2-5
size: NA
length: 15
CDR3: CATSRAGLQAETQYF
DNA: TGTGCCACCAGCAGGGCCGGGTTGCAGGCTGAGACCCAGTACTTC

D: TRBD2
V: TRBV29-1
J: TRBJ2-4
size: NA
length: 13
CDR3: CSVVGTSGGIQYF
DNA: TGCAGCGTTGTCGGGACTAGCGGTGGCATTCAGTACTTC

D: NA
V: TRBV28
J: TRBJ1-4
size: few
length: 15
CDR3: CASSSPGLANEKLFF
DNA: TGTGCCAGCAGTTCCCCAGGTTTGGCTAATGAAAAACTGTTTTTT

D: TRBD1
V: TRBV6-1
J: TRBJ1-3
size: NA
length: 14
CDR3: CASRSGTGAYTIYF
DNA: TGTGCCAGCAGATCCGGGACAGGGGCCTACACCATATATTTT

D: NA
V: TRBV10-1
J: TRBJ2-2
size: NA
length: 14
CDR3: CASSEGPTTGELFF
DNA: TGCGCCAGCAGCGAGGGACCAACCACCGGGGAGCTGTTTTTT

D: NA
V: TRBV10-3
J: TRBJ2-1
size: NA
length: 13
CDR3: CAISGSAYNEQFF
DNA: TGTGCCATCAGTGGTTCGGCGTACAATGAGCAGTTCTTC

D: TRBD2
V: TRBV4-3
J: TRBJ2-1
size: few
length: 18
CDR3: CASSRYWPGLADYNEQFF
DNA: TGCGCCAGCAGCCGTTACTGGCCGGGACTAGCGGACTACAATGAGCAGTTCTTC

D: TRBD1
V: TRBV7-2
J: TRBJ1-2
size: once
length: 14
CDR3: CASSKSQGEFGYTF
DNA: TGTGCCAGCAGCAAAAGCCAGGGGGAATTTGGCTACACCTTC

D: NA
V: TRBV29-1
J: TRBJ1-2
size: NA
length: 12
CDR3: CSVQDGNYGYTF
DNA: TGCAGCGTCCAAGACGGAAACTATGGCTACACCTTC

D: TRBD2
V: TRBV11-2
J: TRBJ2-3
size: NA
length: 18
CDR3: CASSPLAGTSGRSDTQYF
DNA: TGTGCCAGCAGCCCCCTGGCCGGGACTAGCGGGAGGTCAGATACGCAGTATTTT

D: TRBD1
V: TRBV28
J: TRBJ1-6
size: NA
length: 15
CDR3: CASSAPTGGGSPLHF
DNA: TGTGCCAGCAGTGCTCCTACAGGGGGGGGTTCACCCCTCCACTTT

D: NA
V: TRBV7-2
J: TRBJ1-1
size: NA
length: 15
CDR3: CASSLLGRMNTEAFF
DNA: TGTGCCAGCAGCTTATTAGGGCGAATGAACACTGAAGCTTTCTTT

D: TRBD1
V: TRBV6-6
J: TRBJ1-5
size: once
length: 15
CDR3: CASREGAVGNQPQHF
DNA: TGTGCCAGCAGAGAGGGGGCGGTCGGCAATCAGCCCCAGCATTTT

D: NA
V: TRBV10-1
J: TRBJ2-1
size: NA
length: 13
CDR3: CATTPDRDNEQFF
DNA: TGCGCCACGACCCCGGACAGAGACAATGAGCAGTTCTTC

D: NA
V: TRBV6-5
J: TRBJ2-7
size: NA
length: 14
CDR3: CAIAWTEGPYEQYF
DNA: TGTGCCATTGCCTGGACAGAGGGTCCCTACGAGCAGTACTTC

D: NA
V: TRBV27
J: TRBJ2-3
size: NA
length: 18
CDR3: CASSLLRERPGRTDTQYF
DNA: TGTGCCAGCAGTTTATTACGCGAGCGACCCGGGCGCACAGATACGCAGTATTTT

D: NA
V: TRBV15
J: TRBJ2-1
size: NA
length: 17
CDR3: CATSRVQQIRMDNEQFF
DNA: TGTGCCACCAGCAGAGTCCAACAGATAAGAATGGACAATGAGCAGTTCTTC

D: NA
V: TRBV6-2/TRBV6-3
J: TRBJ1-5
size: NA
length: 13
CDR3: CASSYTSNQPQHF
DNA: TGTGCCAGCAGTTATACGAGCAATCAGCCCCAGCATTTT

D: NA
V: TRBV24-1
J: TRBJ2-3
size: NA
length: 15
CDR3: CATSDLSGGTDTQYF
DNA: TGTGCCACCAGTGATTTATCAGGGGGCACAGATACGCAGTATTTT

D: TRBD1
V: TRBV6-5
J: TRBJ2-7
size: once
length: 15
CDR3: CASSPRTGPGVEQYF
DNA: TGTGCCAGCAGTCCCCGGACAGGGCCGGGTGTCGAGCAGTACTTC

D: TRBD1
V: TRBV7-9
J: TRBJ1-2
size: NA
length: 13
CDR3: CASSVGTGGGYTF
DNA: TGTGCCAGCAGCGTCGGGACAGGGGGCGGCTACACCTTC

D: TRBD2
V: TRBV3-1/TRBV3-2
J: TRBJ2-2
size: NA
length: 15
CDR3: CASTAGGTKFPELFF
DNA: TGTGCCAGCACGGCGGGAGGCACGAAGTTTCCGGAGCTGTTTTTT

D: TRBD2
V: TRBV6-5
J: TRBJ2-1
size: NA
length: 15
CDR3: CASSYSSGAMDEQFF
DNA: TGTGCCAGCAGTTACTCGAGCGGGGCTATGGATGAGCAGTTCTTC

D: TRBD2
V: TRBV30
J: TRBJ2-3
size: once
length: 15
CDR3: CAWSEGLAGGAAQYF
DNA: TGTGCCTGGAGCGAGGGACTAGCGGGAGGGGCCGCGCAGTATTTT

D: NA
V: TRBV9
J: TRBJ2-3
size: NA
length: 16
CDR3: CASSVEGLAPTDTQYF
DNA: TGTGCCAGCAGCGTAGAGGGATTAGCCCCCACAGATACGCAGTATTTT

D: TRBD1
V: TRBV9
J: TRBJ2-2
size: NA
length: 15
CDR3: CASSVGTQGAGELFF
DNA: TGTGCCAGCAGCGTAGGGACTCAGGGGGCCGGGGAGCTGTTTTTT

D: NA
V: TRBV5-5
J: TRBJ2-7
size: NA
length: 17
CDR3: CASSLGTGGALPYEQYF
DNA: TGTGCCAGCAGCTTGGGGACTGGCGGGGCGCTACCCTACGAGCAGTACTTC

D: TRBD2
V: TRBV30
J: TRBJ2-7
size: NA
length: 15
CDR3: CAWNLASGGSYEQYF
DNA: TGTGCCTGGAACCTCGCTAGCGGGGGATCCTACGAGCAGTACTTC

D: TRBD1
V: TRBV2
J: TRBJ2-2
size: NA
length: 15
CDR3: CASSVRTGSAGELFF
DNA: TGTGCCAGCAGTGTAAGGACAGGTAGTGCCGGGGAGCTGTTTTTT

D: TRBD1
V: TRBV7-9
J: TRBJ2-7
size: NA
length: 15
CDR3: CASSGRTGSSYEQYF
DNA: TGTGCCAGCAGCGGAAGGACAGGGAGCTCCTACGAGCAGTACTTC

D: NA
V: TRBV7-9
J: TRBJ2-1
size: few
length: 14
CDR3: CASSLGRTYNEQFF
DNA: TGTGCCAGCAGCTTAGGGCGAACCTACAATGAGCAGTTCTTC

D: NA
V: TRBV13
J: TRBJ2-7
size: NA
length: 13
CDR3: CASSVNPPYEQYF
DNA: TGTGCCAGCAGCGTCAACCCCCCCTACGAGCAGTACTTC

D: NA
V: TRBV12-3/TRBV12-4
J: TRBJ1-1
size: few
length: 13
CDR3: CASRLGTLRGAFF
DNA: TGTGCCAGCCGCCTCGGGACTTTAAGGGGAGCTTTCTTT

D: TRBD1
V: TRBV9
J: TRBJ1-4
size: NA
length: 15
CDR3: CASSPRQGGSEKLFF
DNA: TGTGCCAGCAGCCCCCGACAGGGCGGAAGTGAAAAACTGTTTTTT

D: NA
V: TRBV18
J: TRBJ2-1
size: NA
length: 14
CDR3: CASSPSGASNEQFF
DNA: TGTGCCAGCTCTCCCTCAGGGGCCTCCAATGAGCAGTTCTTC

D: NA
V: TRBV30
J: TRBJ1-2
size: NA
length: 15
CDR3: CAGSVRGDPGRGYTF
DNA: TGTGCCGGGAGTGTACGGGGGGACCCAGGGCGAGGCTACACCTTC